These 18 T cell receptor beta chains came from one sample sequenced in a study of blood T cell repertoires in COVID-19. Libraries were prepared by immunoSEQ multiplex PCR; TCRdb keeps only in-frame clonotypes and omits some of them. The sample holds around 300,000 clones, about 88% seen once. Source material: PBMCs or T cells enriched from blood (not recorded which). The receptors were sampled from a woman aged 60-70 years in a cohort exposed to, infected with or recovered from COVID-19 (not recorded which).

The chain joins TRBV9 to TRBJ2-7; D may be TRBD2 (6 bases). Germline V gene lookup returns CDR1 SGDLS and CDR2 YYNGEE. The CDR3 has 14 amino acids. The germline V and J ends were trimmed by 3 bases and 3 bases, with 13 bases remaining between them. CDR3 loop: CASSGRDEIYEQYF. The DNA for the CDR3 is TGTGCCAGCAGCGGGCGGGACGAAATCTACGAGCAGTACTTC.

The chain has TRBV19 and TRBJ1-5; TRBD1 agrees at 7 bases. The CDR3 length is 16 residues. Germline assignment: CDR1 LNHDA and CDR2 SQIVND (reference sequence). V trimming: 3 bases; J trimming: 10 bases; junction bases outside the gene matches: 15. Written as DNA, the CDR3 is TGTGCCAGTAGTATCGGAGGGGGCCGACTCTGGGCCCCCCAGCATTTT. Amino acids: CASSIGGGRLWAPQHF.

The chain is built from TRBV2 and TRBJ1-1; D is perhaps TRBD1 (6 bases). Germline V gene data show CDR1 as SNHLY and CDR2 as FYNNEI. Trimming removed 6 bases at V and 4 bases at J, with 15 bases between. The CDR3 sequence is 14 residues long. The CDR3 region is CASSPRGSPTEAFF. DNA for the CDR3: TGTGCCAGCAGCCCCAGGGGCAGCCCCACTGAAGCTTTCTTT.

The J gene is TRBJ2-1, the V gene TRBV30, with D perhaps TRBD2 (5 bases). V lost 2 bases, J lost 7 bases, and 18 bases lay in between. The germline V gene has CDR1 GTSNPN and CDR2 SVGIG (reference sequence). The CDR3 contains 15 residues. CDR3: CAWSYEGVQRNEQFF. The CDR3 nucleotides are TGTGCCTGGAGTTATGAGGGAGTCCAACGGAATGAGCAGTTCTTC.

The chain couples TRBV5-4 to TRBJ2-3; 11 nucleotides match TRBD1. The CDR3 has 15 residues. V was pared by 4 bases and J by 12 bases, with 13 bases of the junction left unmatched. From germline, CDR1 is SGHNT and CDR2 YYREEE (reference sequence). The CDR3 protein is CASSPGQGASQSQYF. Written as DNA, the CDR3 is TGTGCCAGCAGCCCCGGACAGGGGGCAAGTCAGTCTCAGTATTTT.

The gene calls are TRBV5-6 and TRBJ2-7, with 8 bases identical to TRBD2. CDR3 length: 14 amino acids. Germline V gene data show CDR1 as SGHDT and CDR2 as YYEEEE. Unmatched junction bases numbered 1, after V lost 0 bases and J lost 2 bases. The CDR3, as DNA: TGTGCCAGCAGCTTGGCGGGAGGGACCTACGAGCAGTACTTC. This gives the protein CASSLAGGTYEQYF. Using reference TRBV5-6 and TRBJ2-7 for the parts outside the CDR3, the full variable domain is DAGVTQSPTHLIKTRGQQVTLRCSPKSGHDTVSWYQQALGQGPQFIFQYYEEEERQRGNFPDRFSGHQFPNYSSELNVNALLLGDSALYLCASSLAGGTYEQYFGPGTRLTVT.

J is TRBJ2-1 and V is TRBV7-3, with 12 positions matching TRBD2. The germline CDR1 and CDR2 sequences are SGHTA and FQGTGA. The CDR3 consists of 15 residues. The J segment lost 7 bases and the V segment lost 4 bases, leaving 5 bases of the junction unmatched. This CDR3 is CASSSSGLAGNEQFF. CDR3 bases: TGTGCCAGCAGCTCATCCGGACTAGCGGGAAATGAGCAGTTCTTC.

About this clone: The same CDR3 is also encoded by other DNA sequences in this sample. This chain uses TRBV5-1 with TRBJ1-2, with 8 positions matching TRBD1. The V and J ends lost 0 bases and 3 bases, in that order; junction bases with no gene match: 1. The CDR3 runs to 14 residues. Germline V gene sequence: CDR1 SGHRS, CDR2 YFSETQ. CDR3 in amino acids: CASSLDRGDYGYTF. The CDR3 DNA reads TGCGCCAGCAGCTTGGACAGGGGGGACTATGGCTACACCTTC.

The rearrangement links TRBV7-2 to TRBJ2-7, with 7 bases matching TRBD2. V was pared by 4 bases and J by 3 bases, with 12 bases of the junction left unmatched. The CDR3 runs 16 residues. Germline V gene lookup returns CDR1 SGHTA and CDR2 FQGNSA. CDR3 bases: TGTGCCAGCAGCTATACCGCTAGCGGCGTGGGCTACGAGCAGTACTTC. This translates into CASSYTASGVGYEQYF.

The chain uses TRBV9 and TRBJ2-1; 9 bases map to TRBD2. J lost 10 bases, V lost 3 bases, and 8 bases had no gene match. CDR3 length: 14 residues. Germline CDR1 SGDLS, CDR2 YYNGEE. CDR3 protein: CASSARELAGEQFF. Written as DNA, the CDR3 is TGTGCCAGCAGCGCCCGTGAACTAGCGGGCGAGCAGTTCTTC. Complete variable domain (other parts from reference TRBV9 and TRBJ2-1): DSGVTQTPKHLITATGQRVTLRCSPRSGDLSVYWYQQSLDQGLQFLIQYYNGEERAKGNILERFSAQQFPDLHSELNLSSLELGDSALYFCASSARELAGEQFFGPGTRLTVL.

The rearrangement joins TRBV19 to TRBJ2-7; 7 nucleotides match TRBD1. J was trimmed by 3 bases and V by 5 bases; bases with no gene match: 7. The length of the CDR3 is 14 residues. Germline assignment: CDR1 LNHDA and CDR2 SQIVND (reference sequence). CDR3 sequence reads: CASSPSDRIYEQYF. Written as DNA, the CDR3 is TGTGCCAGTAGTCCCTCGGACAGGATCTACGAGCAGTACTTC.

In its sample, this clone was seen once. The V call is TRBV19, the J call TRBJ1-5, with 7 bases matching TRBD1. The CDR3 length is 15 residues. From germline, CDR1 is LNHDA and CDR2 SQIVND (reference sequence). V was clipped by 3 bases and J by 4 bases; unmatched bases: 6. The CDR3 DNA reads TGTGCCAGTAGTATCCGACAGGGCCAAAATCAGCCCCAGCATTTT. It specifies CASSIRQGQNQPQHF.

This chain connects TRBV28 to TRBJ1-1, with TRBD1 identical over 7 bases. Trimming at V came to 2 bases and at J to 0 bases, leaving 21 bases not matched to a gene. The CDR3 sequence is 21 residues long. Per germline, CDR1 MDHEN and CDR2 SYDVKM. CDR3 sequence reads: CASSLNSFGLVRDRVNTEAFF. For the CDR3, the DNA is TGTGCCAGCAGTTTAAACTCTTTTGGGCTGGTCCGCGACAGGGTGAACACTGAAGCTTTCTTT.

This clone was counted once. V usage is TRBV30 and J usage is TRBJ1-4; no definite D call. The CDR3 is 13 amino acids. Germline values: CDR1 GTSNPN, CDR2 SVGIG (reference sequence). V was shortened by 2 bases and J by 8 bases, with 12 bases between the two germline ends. The CDR3 DNA reads TGTGCCTGGAGTTTTGGCATGTACGAAAAACTGTTTTTT. Its translation: CAWSFGMYEKLFF.

This chain uses TRBV4-2 with TRBJ2-3, with TRBD2 matching 15 bases. CDR3 size: 18 residues. The trim removed 1 base at V and 4 bases at J, leaving 6 bases unmatched. Germline CDR1 and CDR2: LGHNA and YNFKEQ. CDR3 DNA sequence: TGTGCCAGCAGCCAAGGGGGACTAGCGGGAGGAAGTCCAGATACGCAGTATTTT. This codes for CASSQGGLAGGSPDTQYF.

V is TRBV28 and J is TRBJ1-2; the D gene is possibly TRBD1 (6 bases). Trimming left V 5 bases short and J 4 bases short, with 17 bases between. Per the germline V gene, CDR1 is MDHEN and CDR2 is SYDVKM. CDR3 size: 15 residues. The CDR3 bases are TGTGCCAGCAGTCCCTGGGGCAGGGGTGGCTATGGCTACACCTTC. It is translated as CASSPWGRGGYGYTF.

The chain recombines TRBV5-1 with TRBJ1-4, with TRBD1 matching 7 bases. After removal of 0 bases from V and 5 bases from J, the junction contained 7 bases not matched to a gene. The CDR3 has 16 residues. CDR1 and CDR2 from the germline V gene are SGHRS and YFSETQ. The CDR3 reads CASSLAVAGGNEKLFF. The DNA for the CDR3 is TGCGCCAGCAGCTTGGCCGTTGCAGGGGGGAATGAAAAACTGTTTTTT. The full variable domain, in which reference TRBV5-1 and TRBJ1-4 provide the parts outside the CDR3, is KAGVTQTPRYLIKTRGQQVTLSCSPISGHRSVSWYQQTPGQGLQFLFEYFSETQRNKGNFPGRFSGRQFSNSRSEMNVSTLELGDSALYLCASSLAVAGGNEKLFFGSGTQLSVL.

The gene calls are TRBV9 and TRBJ2-1; 7 bases match TRBD2. Germline-derived CDR1 and CDR2 are SGDLS and YYNGEE. Losses at the gene ends were 2 bases for V and 5 bases for J; bases not matched to a gene: 7. The CDR3 has 15 amino acids. In nucleotides, the CDR3 is TGTGCCAGCAGCGTTAATTGGGGAGGGAACAATGAGCAGTTCTTC. Its protein is CASSVNWGGNNEQFF.